This T cell receptor beta chain was identified during a study of blood T cell repertoires in COVID-19. Study at large: Donors in the United States, Italy and Spain gave samples during acute or convalescent COVID-19. PBMCs, B-cell-depleted T cells, or T cells provided the cDNA or gDNA that made up the material.

There are 14 residues in the CDR3. Trimming cost V 2 bases and J 5 bases, with 9 bases left between them. Germline V lookup: CDR1 SGHNT, CDR2 YENEEA. Original methodology: Estimated nucleated cell counts came from reference gene primer amplification. Clones were read by immunoSEQ multiplex PCR, and TCRdb kept only the in-frame ones, dropping some. D and trimming come from the DNA, and the V and J calls and clone size come from that table. Found here are tens of thousands of clones, 88% of them singletons; the top ten hold roughly 45%. The chain carries TRBV11-3 and TRBJ1-4; D is uncertain. This receptor was taken from a human donor in a cohort sampled during active COVID-19. Input material: peripheral blood. This CDR3 is CASSLSVGNEKLFF. DNA for the CDR3: TGTGCCAGCAGCTTATCCGTGGGCAATGAAAAACTGTTTTTT. Together with reference TRBV11-3 and TRBJ1-4, the CDR3 gives the full variable domain: EAGVVQSPRYKIIEKKQPVAFWCNPISGHNTLYWYLQNLGQGPELLIRYENEEAVDDSQLPKDRFSAERLKGVDSTLKIQPAELGDSAVYLCASSLSVGNEKLFFGSGTQLSVL.